This TCR beta chain comes out of a study of blood T cell repertoires in COVID-19. In the original processing: Researchers report that nucleated cell counts were estimated from reference gene primer amplification. The method was immunoSEQ multiplex PCR; TCRdb's version includes in-frame clones alone and lacks a portion of them. The V and J calls and clone size come from that table; D and trimming were worked out from the DNA. The repertoire holds 120,000 to 150,000 clones, roughly 84% seen once, with 35% to 40% in the top ten. Germline CDR1 SGDLS, CDR2 YYNGEE. Trimming took 0 bases from V and 3 from J; bases not matched to a gene: 8. This CDR3 comprises 16 residues.

The clonotype was recovered from a human donor in a cohort sampled during active COVID-19. The sample consisted of peripheral blood. This chain links TRBV9 with TRBJ1-2; 7 bases match TRBD1. As DNA, the CDR3 is TGTGCCAGCAGCGTAGGTGAGGGGGCTTCTTACTATGGCTACACCTTC. Its protein is CASSVGEGASYYGYTF.